This T cell receptor (beta chain) stems from a study of regulatory T cells in long-lasting Graves disease. Investigators prepared the TCR beta libraries by applying iRepertoire HTBI primers and Arm-PCR of CDR3 regions. Each CDR3 protein is one row after TCRdb ran MiXCR on the multiplex PCR reads. The table includes 400,000 to 450,000 distinct CDR3 sequences, just under 15% detected once. The CDR3 totals 11 residues. V gave up 3 bases and J gave up 7 bases, with 10 bases separating them. Germline CDR1 reads SQVTM; CDR2 reads ANQGSEA. Study outcomes and limitations: The study found TRBV28, TRBJ1-2 and TRBJ2-5 favored in persistent disease.

As to this clonotype: As yet, its antigen is unknown.

Described time point: newly diagnosed GD, antithyroid drugs for less than 3 months. The authors made the TCR library using RNA they extracted from PBMCs. Each patient gave approximately 8.1 milliliters of EDTA-anticoagulated peripheral blood. The same data also contributed to another study, on T cells in Graves' hyperthyroidism and ophthalmopathy. That study reports: Patients counted as stable if ophthalmopathy did not develop within 18 months.

The sample was peripheral blood mononuclear cells (PBMCs), taken at new diagnosis, from a patient treated with antithyroid drugs. The origin of this receptor is a woman between 25 and 40 years old with Graves disease. J is TRBJ2-7 and V is TRBV29-1; D is ambiguous. As DNA, the CDR3 is TGCAGCGTTGATTCGGCAGATGAGCAGTACTTC. Residues: CSVDSADEQYF.